This TCR beta chain was captured by sequencing in a study of T cells after yellow fever vaccination. Using its own MiXCR run on the 5' RACE reads, TCRdb lists one record per CDR3 protein. Of a few hundred thousand distinct CDR3 sequences listed, roughly 17% are singletons. This clonotype has just a few counts. The sequences come from PBMCs, collected less than 6 days after the first yellow fever vaccination. The receptor was derived from a man younger than 35 who received the YFV17D yellow fever vaccine.

The CDR3 region is CASSERDYTQYF. The CDR3 DNA reads as TGTGCCAGCAGTGAAAGGGATTATACGCAGTATTTT. The genes are TRBV2 and TRBJ2-3; no clear D. Germline V gene lookup returns CDR1 SNHLY and CDR2 FYNNEI. Between the trimmed V and J ends, which lost 2 bases and 7 bases, there was a span of 7 bases. The CDR3 is made up of 12 amino acids. Supplemented by reference TRBV2 and TRBJ2-3, the full variable domain reads EPEVTQTPSHQVTQMGQEVILRCVPISNHLYFYWYRQILGQKVEFLVSFYNNEISEKSEIFDDQFSVERPDGSNFTLKIRSTKLEDSAMYFCASSERDYTQYFGPGTRLTVL.